A selection of T cell receptor beta chains follows, all from one sample in a study of OX40 agonist ivuxolimab in advanced cancers. Repertoires were generated with immunoSEQ multiplex PCR, while TCRdb's copy carries only in-frame clones and drops some. The sample carries some 80,000 clones, 70% to 90% recorded once. The material was CD4+ or CD8+ T cells sorted from blood, obtained in a trial of the OX40 agonist ivuxolimab. Every receptor here comes from an adult with an advanced solid tumor such as melanoma, head and neck, liver or kidney cancer. CDR3s include the opening cysteine and the closing phenylalanine or tryptophan. Each record gives: V gene, J gene, D gene, clone size, CDR3 DNA, CDR3 protein. The D gene is left open where the match is weak. Size values are once, few and many counts, or a class for expanded clones, and some rows have none.

V: TRBV6-5
J: TRBJ2-7
D: TRBD1
size: .
DNA: TGTGCCAGCAGTAGACAGGGTCTCGAGCAGTACTTC
CDR3: CASSRQGLEQYF

V: TRBV28
J: TRBJ2-1
D: TRBD1
size: .
DNA: TGTGCCAGCAGTTTGGCAGACAGGGACAATGAGCAGTTCTTC
CDR3: CASSLADRDNEQFF

V: TRBV7-2
J: TRBJ1-6
D: .
size: once
DNA: TGTGCCAGCTCTACCCGTAATTCACCCCTCCACTTT
CDR3: CASSTRNSPLHF

V: TRBV29-1
J: TRBJ1-2
D: TRBD1
size: once
DNA: TGCAGCGCCCTGGGGGGCAGGGGGCCTTTTGGTTCCTCCTTC
CDR3: CSALGGRGPFGSSF

V: TRBV7-6
J: TRBJ1-3
D: .
size: .
DNA: TGTGCCAGCAGCTTTACTCCTGGAAACACCATATATTTT
CDR3: CASSFTPGNTIYF

V: TRBV11-2
J: TRBJ1-2
D: .
size: .
DNA: TGTGCCAGCAGCTTAGTCGGGGACTATGGCTACACCTTC
CDR3: CASSLVGDYGYTF

V: TRBV6-5
J: TRBJ1-2
D: .
size: .
DNA: TGTGCCAGCAGCCGGGCCTCGGCCTACACCTTC
CDR3: CASSRASAYTF

V: TRBV5-5
J: TRBJ1-4
D: .
size: .
DNA: TGTGCCAGCAGCTTGCAGGACTTCAATGAAAAACTGTTTTTT
CDR3: CASSLQDFNEKLFF

V: TRBV11-2
J: TRBJ2-3
D: .
size: once
DNA: TGTGCCAGCAGCTTTACCACTGGTTATGCAGATACGCAGTATTTT
CDR3: CASSFTTGYADTQYF

V: TRBV5-1
J: TRBJ2-2
D: .
size: .
DNA: TGCGCCAGCAGCTTACCCAGGGCTACCGGGGAGCTGTTTTTT
CDR3: CASSLPRATGELFF

V: TRBV28
J: TRBJ2-7
D: .
size: .
DNA: TGTGCCAGCAGATCACAGGGAGGGGGCTCCTACGAGCAGTACTTC
CDR3: CASRSQGGGSYEQYF

V: TRBV9
J: TRBJ1-1
D: .
size: .
DNA: TGTGCCAGCAGCGTAGTCGGTAGGGGGGGCCGCACTGAAGCTTTCTTT
CDR3: CASSVVGRGGRTEAFF

V: TRBV7-2
J: TRBJ2-3
D: .
size: .
DNA: TGTGCCAGCAGCTTAAGTCCGTGGGCCTCAGATACGCAGTATTTT
CDR3: CASSLSPWASDTQYF

V: TRBV30
J: TRBJ2-5
D: TRBD1
size: .
DNA: TGTGCCTGGAGTGGGGACAGTTGGGGCAAGGTGACCCAGTACTTC
CDR3: CAWSGDSWGKVTQYF

V: TRBV6-1
J: TRBJ2-7
D: .
size: .
DNA: TGTGCCAGCAGTGAAAGGGGAGGCGAGCAGTACTTC
CDR3: CASSERGGEQYF

V: TRBV6-5
J: TRBJ1-2
D: .
size: .
DNA: TGTGCCAGCAGTGCCCGTTCCGTCCTTGACTATGGCTACACCTTC
CDR3: CASSARSVLDYGYTF

V: TRBV30
J: TRBJ1-5
D: .
size: .
DNA: TGTGCCTGGAGCTCTCACAGGGATGGCAATCAGCCCCAGCATTTT
CDR3: CAWSSHRDGNQPQHF

V: TRBV5-8
J: TRBJ2-5
D: TRBD1
size: .
DNA: TGTGCCAGTAATCCCGGGACAGGGACGGAAGAGACCCAGTACTTC
CDR3: CASNPGTGTEETQYF

V: TRBV6-6
J: TRBJ1-2
D: TRBD1
size: .
DNA: TGTGCCAGCAGCAGACAGGGGGCTAACTATGGCTACACCTTC
CDR3: CASSRQGANYGYTF

V: TRBV5-8
J: TRBJ2-3
D: TRBD1
size: .
DNA: TGTGCCAGCAGCTTTGGGACAGGGGGCCGGACGAACACAGATACGCAGTATTTT
CDR3: CASSFGTGGRTNTDTQYF

V: TRBV7-8
J: TRBJ2-5
D: TRBD1
size: once
DNA: TGTGCCAGCAGCTTACGGGGACAGCGGATGCAAGAGACCCAGTACTTC
CDR3: CASSLRGQRMQETQYF

V: TRBV11-2
J: TRBJ2-3
D: TRBD1
size: .
DNA: TGTGCCAGCAGCCGTTCCGGGACAGTGGATACGCAGTATTTT
CDR3: CASSRSGTVDTQYF

V: TRBV19
J: TRBJ2-1
D: TRBD2
size: .
DNA: TGTGCCAGTAGTACGATAGCGGGTTCCTACAATGAGCAGTTCTTC
CDR3: CASSTIAGSYNEQFF

V: TRBV7-2
J: TRBJ1-1
D: TRBD1
size: .
DNA: TGTGCCAGCAGCCGTGGCAGGGGGCGCGTGATGAACACTGAAGCTTTCTTT
CDR3: CASSRGRGRVMNTEAFF

V: TRBV29-1
J: TRBJ2-5
D: .
size: .
DNA: TGCAGCGTTGAGGGGTGGCTTCAAGAGACCCAGTACTTC
CDR3: CSVEGWLQETQYF

V: TRBV5-1
J: TRBJ2-3
D: .
size: .
DNA: TGCGCCAGCAGCGGAAGCGCGGACACAGATACGCAGTATTTT
CDR3: CASSGSADTDTQYF

V: TRBV5-1
J: TRBJ2-1
D: TRBD1
size: .
DNA: TGCGCCAGCAGCTTAAGACCGGGACAGGGTATAGATGAGCAGTTCTTC
CDR3: CASSLRPGQGIDEQFF

V: TRBV9
J: TRBJ1-3
D: .
size: .
DNA: TGTGCCAGCAGCGTATCTGGGGGGGCCTCTGGAAACACCATATATTTT
CDR3: CASSVSGGASGNTIYF

V: TRBV5-6
J: TRBJ2-7
D: TRBD2
size: once
DNA: TGTGCCAGCAGCTGGGGACTAGCGGCCACCTACGAGCAGTACTTC
CDR3: CASSWGLAATYEQYF

V: TRBV5-4
J: TRBJ2-2
D: .
size: once
DNA: TGTGCCAGCAGCCCCCGACAGGTTGGGACCGGGGAGCTGTTTTTT
CDR3: CASSPRQVGTGELFF

V: TRBV6-5
J: TRBJ2-7
D: .
size: .
DNA: TGTGCCAGCAGTTGGGACCGCAGGAGCCTCTACGAGCAGTACTTC
CDR3: CASSWDRRSLYEQYF

V: TRBV5-1
J: TRBJ1-4
D: .
size: once
DNA: TGCGCCAGCAGCTTGGGGACAAATGAAAAACTGTTTTTT
CDR3: CASSLGTNEKLFF

V: TRBV9
J: TRBJ2-1
D: TRBD2
size: .
DNA: TGTGCCAGCAGCTCCCCGGGACTAGCGGGAGATAGTGGTGAGCAGTTCTTC
CDR3: CASSSPGLAGDSGEQFF

V: TRBV7-2
J: TRBJ2-4
D: TRBD2
size: .
DNA: TGTGCCAGCAGCCCCGGGACTAGTTGGGACATTCAGTACTTC
CDR3: CASSPGTSWDIQYF

V: TRBV2
J: TRBJ2-5
D: .
size: once
DNA: TGTGCCAGCAGTCGGGACTCGGAGACCCAGTACTTC
CDR3: CASSRDSETQYF

V: TRBV7-9
J: TRBJ2-3
D: TRBD2
size: .
DNA: TGTGCCAGCAGCTTAGGGGAGGCGGGAGTCTCAGATACGCAGTATTTT
CDR3: CASSLGEAGVSDTQYF

V: TRBV5-1
J: TRBJ2-5
D: TRBD2
size: .
DNA: TGCGCCAGCAGCCCCCAGCGGGGGGATCAAGAGACCCAGTACTTC
CDR3: CASSPQRGDQETQYF

V: TRBV2
J: TRBJ1-1
D: .
size: few
DNA: TGTGCCAGCAGTACACACCTGAACACTGAAGCTTTCTTT
CDR3: CASSTHLNTEAFF

V: TRBV5-1
J: TRBJ2-7
D: .
size: .
DNA: TGCGCCAGCAGCTTGGTGGCAGACTCCTACGAGCAGTACTTC
CDR3: CASSLVADSYEQYF

V: TRBV6-5
J: TRBJ1-2
D: .
size: .
DNA: TGTGCCAGCAGTTACCGAAAGAGGACATCTCACTATGGCTACACCTTC
CDR3: CASSYRKRTSHYGYTF

V: TRBV30
J: TRBJ1-4
D: .
size: .
DNA: TGTGCCTGGAGTCAAGGGGATGGGAAAAAACTGTTTTTT
CDR3: CAWSQGDGKKLFF

V: TRBV28
J: TRBJ1-5
D: .
size: .
DNA: TGTGCCAGCAGTACCCTTCACAGTTCTCAGCATTTT
CDR3: CASSTLHSSQHF